This T cell receptor (beta chain) was sequenced in a study of early stage breast cancer tumors. The germline V and J ends were trimmed by 3 bases and 6 bases, with 11 bases remaining between them. The CDR3 has 14 amino acids. Looked up from germline, CDR1 is MRHNA and CDR2 is SNTAGT. Clones were read by immunoSEQ multiplex PCR, and TCRdb kept only the in-frame ones, dropping some. The data hold under 45,000 clones, with 70% to 80% observed a single time. The TCR sequence derives from a person between 55 and 69 years old with breast cancer. The source material was blood. The chain is built from TRBV6-4 and TRBJ2-2; D could derive from TRBD1 or TRBD2 (6 bases each). The CDR3 nucleotides read TGTGCCAGCAGTGAGAACGGGGGCGCCGGGGAGCTGTTTTTT. It translates to CASSENGGAGELFF.